These 6 T cell receptor beta chains came from one sample sequenced in a study of cytomegalovirus exposure and HLA in healthy donors. 13 Jbeta primers and 60 Vbeta primers were used for the PCR. The assay was immunoSEQ multiplex PCR, and TCRdb's table has in-frame clones only and misses some. The table shows 70,000 to 90,000 clones, with 60% to 75% occurring only once. Specimen: PBMCs. The receptors derive from a middle-aged man in good health and CMV-seropositive.

The CDR3 nucleotides are TGTGCCTGGCGGGGGACAGGGCCGAGCAATCAGCCCCAGCATTTT. It is translated as CAWRGTGPSNQPQHF. J is TRBJ1-5 and V is TRBV30, with 9 nucleotides matching TRBD1. From germline, CDR1 is GTSNPN and CDR2 SVGIG (reference sequence). After removal of 5 bases from V and 1 base from J, the junction contained 6 bases not matched to a gene. This CDR3 spans 15 amino acids.

The J gene is TRBJ1-4, the V gene TRBV15; 9 nucleotides align to TRBD1. CDR1 is LNHNV, CDR2 YYDKDF, per germline (reference sequence). The V and J ends lost 7 bases and 6 bases, in that order; junction bases with no gene match: 6. The CDR3 spans 14 residues. CDR3 region: CATTSGQGHEKLFF. The DNA for the CDR3 is TGTGCCACCACCTCGGGACAGGGTCATGAAAAACTGTTTTTT.

J is TRBJ2-2 and V is TRBV29-1, with D possibly TRBD2 on 6 matching bases. This CDR3 has 15 residues. The V gene's germline CDR1 is SQVTM and CDR2 ANQGSEA. The V end was cut by 6 bases, the J end by 7 bases, with 21 bases between. The chain's CDR3 is CSVGKWGGQGGELFF. The CDR3 bases are TGCAGCGTCGGGAAGTGGGGAGGCCAGGGCGGGGAGCTGTTTTTT.

This clone was recorded only once. The V gene is TRBV27, the J gene TRBJ2-3, with TRBD1 as a possible D gene (6 bases). V was cut by 9 bases and J by 7 bases, with 11 bases left in between. CDR1 is MNHEY, CDR2 SMNVEV, per germline (reference sequence). This CDR3 is 11 amino acids long. The CDR3 region is CASTTGNTQYF. The CDR3 region has the DNA TGTGCCAGTACCACAGGGAATACGCAGTATTTT.

The rearrangement links TRBV6-1 to TRBJ2-3; 7 nucleotides agree with TRBD1. The CDR3 runs 14 residues. CDR1 is MNHNS, CDR2 SASEGT, per germline. The V segment lost 5 bases and the J segment 2 bases; nucleotides outside the gene matches: 4. CDR3 sequence: CASSWDRSTDTQYF. The CDR3, as DNA: TGTGCCAGCAGTTGGGACAGATCCACAGATACGCAGTATTTT.

Note on this clone: Other DNA sequences of this sample code for an identical CDR3. The chain carries TRBV9 and TRBJ2-2; 10 bases fit TRBD1. V was pared by 2 bases and J by 5 bases, with 3 bases of the junction left unmatched. The CDR3 has 15 residues. Germline V gene data show CDR1 as SGDLS and CDR2 as YYNGEE. The CDR3 DNA sequence: TGTGCCAGCAGCGTCCGGACAGGGGGGACCGGGGAGCTGTTTTTT. It is translated as CASSVRTGGTGELFF. The whole variable domain, filled in from reference TRBV9 and TRBJ2-2, reads DSGVTQTPKHLITATGQRVTLRCSPRSGDLSVYWYQQSLDQGLQFLIQYYNGEERAKGNILERFSAQQFPDLHSELNLSSLELGDSALYFCASSVRTGGTGELFFGEGSRLTVL.